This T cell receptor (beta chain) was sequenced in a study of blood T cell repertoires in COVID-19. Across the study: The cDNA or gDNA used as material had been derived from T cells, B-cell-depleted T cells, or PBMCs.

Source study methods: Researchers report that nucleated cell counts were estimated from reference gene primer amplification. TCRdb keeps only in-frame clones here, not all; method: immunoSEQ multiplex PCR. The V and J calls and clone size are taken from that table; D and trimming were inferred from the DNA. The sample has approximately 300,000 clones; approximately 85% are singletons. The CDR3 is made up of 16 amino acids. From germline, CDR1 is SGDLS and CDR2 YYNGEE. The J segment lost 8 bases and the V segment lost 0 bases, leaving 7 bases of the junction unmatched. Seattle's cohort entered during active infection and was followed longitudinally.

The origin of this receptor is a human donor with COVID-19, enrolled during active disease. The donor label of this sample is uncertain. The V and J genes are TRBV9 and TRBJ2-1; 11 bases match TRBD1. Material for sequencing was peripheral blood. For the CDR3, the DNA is TGTGCCAGCAGCGTAGTATTGGGGACAGGGGGAGATGAGCAGTTCTTC. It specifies CASSVVLGTGGDEQFF.